This T cell receptor (beta chain) originates from a study of T cell responses to AZD1222 COVID-19 vaccine. Findings and caveats of the study: At study baseline, merely roughly 6 AZD1222 recipients were seropositive.

TCRdb keeps only in-frame clones here, not all; method: immunoSEQ multiplex PCR. The sample lists 190,000 or so clones; about nine tenths were seen once. Note on this clone: Its specificity is not known.

V lost 5 bases and J lost 4; bases outside the gene matches: 8. Looked up from germline, CDR1 is SGHTA and CDR2 is FQGNSA. The CDR3 length is 15 residues. Doses given second, at about 4 or about 12 weeks, were pooled. The starting material was peripheral blood, obtained 28 days after the second AZD1222 dose. This TCR was sampled from an adult who received the AZD1222 COVID-19 vaccine. The chain couples TRBV7-2 to TRBJ2-7, with TRBD1 matching over 10 bases. The CDR3 DNA reads TGTGCCAGCAGCCCCGCGGGACAGGGGTGGTACGAGCAGTACTTC. The encoded protein is CASSPAGQGWYEQYF.